The T cell receptor (beta chain) under discussion was sequenced for a study of blood T cell repertoires in COVID-19. In the study overall: The samples span acute and convalescent COVID-19 from the United States, Italy and Spain.

Sequencing used immunoSEQ multiplex PCR; TCRdb keeps in-frame clones, though not all of them. Seen here are 200,000 to 250,000 clones, 83% observed once, and the top ten hold 1.3%. This receptor was identified in a woman in her 30s with COVID-19, enrolled during active disease. Material: peripheral blood.

The CDR3 here is CASSPRGAGGLGETQYF. CDR3 DNA sequence: TGTGCCAGCAGCCCCCGAGGAGCGGGAGGGCTGGGGGAGACCCAGTACTTC. The chain joins TRBV7-9 to TRBJ2-5; 10 nucleotides agree with TRBD2. Germline CDR1 reads SEHNR; CDR2 reads FQNEAQ (reference sequence). The CDR3 is 17 residues long. V lost 5 bases to trimming and J lost 5 bases; unmatched junction nucleotides: 14.